This T cell receptor (beta chain) came from a study of T cell responses to AZD1222 COVID-19 vaccine. The study, taken as a whole, reports: There were repertoire samples only from the period after the peak T cell response.

Assay used: immunoSEQ multiplex PCR; TCRdb lists only in-frame clones, some missing. The sample includes around 150,000 clones, 92% of them seen just once. Remarks on this clone: The antigen is undetermined.

Source: peripheral blood, taken 28 days after the second AZD1222 dose. The TCR was taken from an adult who received the AZD1222 COVID-19 vaccine.

The CDR3 reads CASSFIREDGEKLFF. In DNA, the CDR3 is TGTGCCAGCAGCTTTATCCGGGAAGACGGGGAAAAACTGTTTTTT. J is TRBJ1-4 and V is TRBV5-8; D remains ambiguous. CDR3 length equals 15 residues. The germline V and J ends were trimmed by 2 bases and 8 bases, with 16 bases remaining between them. CDR1 and CDR2 (germline): SGHTS, YDEGEE.